This T cell receptor (beta chain) was sequenced in a study of T-cell memory formation after mild COVID-19. The wider study: Across donors, TCR clusters were largely donor specific.

5'RACE primed at constant segments yielded TCR alpha and TCR beta cDNA libraries bearing sample barcodes and UMIs. TCRdb passed the 5' RACE reads through MiXCR, listing each CDR3 protein once. Among some 160,000 distinct CDR3 sequences, over 10% were seen once, and the ten largest hold 3.3%. The V and J ends lost 3 bases and 1 base respectively, with 7 bases between them. Germline assignment: CDR1 SGHTA and CDR2 FQGNSA. CDR3 length equals 14 residues. A remark on this clonotype: As yet, its antigen is unknown.

Findings of the study overall: CD4+ clones that contracted lay mainly in CM and EM; CD8+ ones lay in EMRA.

The V call is TRBV7-2, the J call TRBJ1-5; D unclear. The source material was PBMCs or a T cell subset sorted from them (not recorded which). This sequence originates from a man aged 18 to 30 who had mild COVID-19 (a few samples of this study predate the infection). Cell type and time point are not known. The CDR3 nucleotides are TGTGCCAGCAGCTTTGTAGGGAGCAATCAGCCCCAGCATTTT. Translating gives CASSFVGSNQPQHF.